The subject of this entry is one T cell receptor beta chain. This sample was included in a study of blood T cell repertoires in COVID-19. Whole-study context: Acute and convalescent COVID-19 samples came from the United States, Italy and Spain.

CDR1 is GTSNPN and CDR2 is SVGIG in the germline V gene (reference sequence). V trimming: 4 bases; J trimming: 6 bases; junction bases outside the gene matches: 8. CDR3 size: 14 residues. In the authors' methods: Scientists estimated how many nucleated cells there were by amplifying reference gene primers. The assay was immunoSEQ multiplex PCR, and TCRdb's table has in-frame clones only and misses some. For V, J and clone size, that table is used; D and trimming come from the DNA. The table lists roughly 200,000 clones, about 78% of them singletons. The TCR comes from a woman in her forties or fifties with active or convalescent COVID-19. This chain uses TRBV30 with TRBJ2-1, with TRBD2 identical over 8 bases. The sample taken for sequencing was peripheral blood. CDR3 nucleotide sequence: TGTGCCTGGATCGGGGGGGCCGGGGTCAATGAGCAGTTCTTC. It is translated as CAWIGGAGVNEQFF. Full variable domain (remainder filled in from reference TRBV30 and TRBJ2-1): SQTIHQWPATLVQPVGSPLSLECTVEGTSNPNLYWYRQAAGRGLQLLFYSVGIGQISSEVPQNLSASRPQDRQFILSSKKLLLSDSGFYLCAWIGGAGVNEQFFGPGTRLTVL.